These 7 T cell receptor beta chains share one sample of origin, sequenced in a study of T cells in Graves' hyperthyroidism and ophthalmopathy. RNA transcripts yielded amplified TCR beta CDR3 regions. RT-PCR in the first round (using the HTBI primer set) targeted the TCR CDR3. Using its own MiXCR run on the multiplex PCR reads, TCRdb lists one record per CDR3 protein. The table shows 300,000 to 400,000 distinct CDR3 sequences, with roughly 15% occurring only once. Sequenced: blood. These receptor sequences come from a woman between 25 and 40 years old with Graves' ophthalmopathy.

This clonotype has only a few counts. The J gene is TRBJ1-3, the V gene TRBV7-9; D not resolved. Trimming removed 0 bases at V and 8 bases at J, with 8 bases between. The CDR3 is made up of 13 amino acids. Germline V gene lookup returns CDR1 SEHNR and CDR2 FQNEAQ (reference sequence). CDR3 protein: CASSLAVMDTIYF. DNA of the CDR3: TGTGCCAGCAGCTTAGCGGTTATGGACACCATATATTTT.

This clonotype occurred many times. The chain uses TRBV28 and TRBJ1-3; TRBD1 is a possible D gene (6 bases). CDR3 length: 16 amino acids. V was trimmed by 5 bases and J by 2 bases, leaving 16 bases between them. From germline, CDR1 is MDHEN and CDR2 SYDVKM. The CDR3 DNA reads TGTGCCAGCAGTCTTTCTACAGGGATGGCTGGAAACACCATATATTTT. It yields the protein CASSLSTGMAGNTIYF.

There are many counts of this clonotype. The CDR3 DNA sequence: TGTGCCAGCAGGCAAACCAATCAGCCCCAGCATTTT. Translated, it gives CASRQTNQPQHF. V is TRBV28 and J is TRBJ1-5; D ambiguous. From germline, CDR1 is MDHEN and CDR2 SYDVKM. Deletions cut 6 bases from V and 3 bases from J, with 6 bases between. This CDR3 region has 12 residues.

The table lists this clonotype with many counts. The chain combines TRBV7-8 with TRBJ1-5, with TRBD1 matching 7 bases. V trimming: 5 bases; J trimming: 0 bases; junction bases outside the gene matches: 7. The germline gives CDR1 SGHVS, CDR2 FQNEAQ. The CDR3 loop spans 16 amino acids. This chain's CDR3 is CASSRDSAYSNQPQHF. CDR3 bases: TGTGCCAGCAGCCGGGACAGTGCATATAGCAATCAGCCCCAGCATTTT.

The V call is TRBV28, the J call TRBJ1-1, with TRBD1 matching 7 bases. With V trimmed by 6 bases and J by 4 bases, 8 bases remained unmatched. Germline V CDR1 and CDR2: MDHEN, SYDVKM. This CDR3 contains 14 residues. The CDR3 sequence: CASRPGGQGTEAFF. The CDR3 DNA reads as TGTGCCAGCAGACCAGGGGGTCAGGGCACTGAAGCTTTCTTT.

As for this clonotype: This sequence may be a read error, since a much larger clone differs from it by one base. The chain carries TRBV20-1 and TRBJ1-2; the match to TRBD1 covers 9 bases. The CDR3 is 13 residues long. CDR1 and CDR2 (germline): DFQATT, SNEGSKA (reference sequence). The V gene end was trimmed by 5 bases and the J gene end by 6 bases; junction bases not matched to a gene: 7. CDR3 loop: CSAGGTGRDGYTF. CDR3 in DNA: TGCAGTGCTGGAGGGACAGGGAGAGATGGCTACACCTTC.

Only a few counts were recorded for this clonotype. This chain joins TRBV30 and TRBJ1-4; no firm D call. In germline, CDR1 is GTSNPN, CDR2 SVGIG (reference sequence). V lost 1 base and J 9 bases, leaving 3 bases between the germline ends. The length of the CDR3 is 10 residues. CDR3 in amino acids: CAWSGQKLFF. The DNA for the CDR3 is TGTGCCTGGAGTGGCCAAAAACTGTTTTTT.